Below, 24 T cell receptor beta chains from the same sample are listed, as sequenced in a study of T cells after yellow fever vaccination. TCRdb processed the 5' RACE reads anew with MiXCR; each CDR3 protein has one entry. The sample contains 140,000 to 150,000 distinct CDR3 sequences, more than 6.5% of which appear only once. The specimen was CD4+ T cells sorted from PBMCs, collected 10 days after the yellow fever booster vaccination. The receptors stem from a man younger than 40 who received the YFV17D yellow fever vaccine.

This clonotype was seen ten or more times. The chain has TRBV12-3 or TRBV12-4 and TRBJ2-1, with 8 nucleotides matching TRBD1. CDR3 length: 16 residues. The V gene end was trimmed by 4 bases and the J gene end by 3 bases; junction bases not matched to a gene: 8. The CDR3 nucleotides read TGTGCCAGCAGTTCCCCCGGGACAGGTCTCTACAATGAGCAGTTCTTC. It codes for CASSSPGTGLYNEQFF.

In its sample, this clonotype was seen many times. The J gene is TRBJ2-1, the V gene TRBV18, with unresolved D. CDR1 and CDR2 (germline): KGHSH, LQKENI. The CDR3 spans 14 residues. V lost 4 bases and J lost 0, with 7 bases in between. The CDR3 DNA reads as TGTGCCAGCTCACTATCGAACTCCTACAATGAGCAGTTCTTC. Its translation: CASSLSNSYNEQFF.

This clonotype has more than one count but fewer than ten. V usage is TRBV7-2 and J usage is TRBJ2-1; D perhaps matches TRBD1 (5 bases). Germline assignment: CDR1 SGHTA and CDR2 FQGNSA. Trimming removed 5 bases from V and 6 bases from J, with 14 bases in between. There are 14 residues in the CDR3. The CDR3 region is CASSPTMGRNEQFF. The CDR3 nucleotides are TGTGCCAGCAGCCCCACTATGGGGCGCAATGAGCAGTTCTTC.

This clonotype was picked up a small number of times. This CDR3 is CATEGQNQPQHF. CDR3 coding DNA: TGTGCCACCGAGGGACAGAATCAGCCCCAGCATTTT. The chain combines TRBV24-1 with TRBJ1-5, with 7 bases lining up with TRBD1. From germline, CDR1 is KGHDR and CDR2 SFDVKD. The CDR3 sequence is 12 residues long. V shed 9 bases, J shed 4 bases, and the junction held 2 bases outside the gene matches.

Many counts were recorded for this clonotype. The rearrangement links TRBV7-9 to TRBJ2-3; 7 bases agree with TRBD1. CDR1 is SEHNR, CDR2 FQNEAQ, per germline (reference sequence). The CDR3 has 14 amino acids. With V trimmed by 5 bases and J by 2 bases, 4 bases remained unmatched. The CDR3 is CASSLGGNTDTQYF. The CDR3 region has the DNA TGTGCCAGCAGCCTAGGGGGCAACACAGATACGCAGTATTTT.

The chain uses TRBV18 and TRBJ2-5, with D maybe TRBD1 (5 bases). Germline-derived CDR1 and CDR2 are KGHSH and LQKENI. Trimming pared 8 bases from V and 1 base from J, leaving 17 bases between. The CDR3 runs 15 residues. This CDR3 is CASTENPGIQETQYF. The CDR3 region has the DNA TGTGCCAGCACAGAAAACCCAGGGATCCAAGAGACCCAGTACTTC.

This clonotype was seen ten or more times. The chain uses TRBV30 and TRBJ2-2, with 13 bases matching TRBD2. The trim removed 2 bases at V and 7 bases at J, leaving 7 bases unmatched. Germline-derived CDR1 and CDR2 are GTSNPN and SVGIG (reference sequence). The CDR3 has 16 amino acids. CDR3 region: CAWSPRTSGSIGELFF. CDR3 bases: TGTGCCTGGAGTCCACGGACTAGCGGGAGCATCGGGGAGCTGTTTTTT.

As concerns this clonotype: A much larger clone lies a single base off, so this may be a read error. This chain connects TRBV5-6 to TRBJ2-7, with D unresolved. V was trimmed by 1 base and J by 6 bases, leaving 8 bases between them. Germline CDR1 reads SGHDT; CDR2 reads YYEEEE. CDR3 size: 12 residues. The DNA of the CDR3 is TGTGCCAGCAGCTTGAGTAGTGGCGAGCAGTACTTC. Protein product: CASSLSSGEQYF.

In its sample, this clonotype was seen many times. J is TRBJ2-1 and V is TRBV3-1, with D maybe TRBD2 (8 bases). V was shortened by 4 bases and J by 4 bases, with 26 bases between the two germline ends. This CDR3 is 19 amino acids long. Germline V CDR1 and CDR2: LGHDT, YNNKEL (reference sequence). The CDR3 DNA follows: TGTGCCAGCAGCCTCGGGACAGCACTTCTTAGCGGGAAATACAATGAGCAGTTCTTC. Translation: CASSLGTALLSGKYNEQFF.

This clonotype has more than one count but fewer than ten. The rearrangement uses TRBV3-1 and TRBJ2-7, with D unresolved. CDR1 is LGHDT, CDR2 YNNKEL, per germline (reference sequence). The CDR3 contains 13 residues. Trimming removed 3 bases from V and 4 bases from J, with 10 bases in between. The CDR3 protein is CASSHLDTYEQYF. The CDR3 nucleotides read TGTGCCAGCAGCCATCTTGACACGTACGAGCAGTACTTC.

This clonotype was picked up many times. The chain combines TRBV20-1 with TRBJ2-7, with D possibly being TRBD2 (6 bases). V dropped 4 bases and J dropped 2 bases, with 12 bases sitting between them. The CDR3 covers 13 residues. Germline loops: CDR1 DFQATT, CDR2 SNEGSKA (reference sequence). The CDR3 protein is CSAKREATYEQYF. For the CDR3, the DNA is TGCAGTGCTAAAAGGGAGGCTACCTACGAGCAGTACTTC.

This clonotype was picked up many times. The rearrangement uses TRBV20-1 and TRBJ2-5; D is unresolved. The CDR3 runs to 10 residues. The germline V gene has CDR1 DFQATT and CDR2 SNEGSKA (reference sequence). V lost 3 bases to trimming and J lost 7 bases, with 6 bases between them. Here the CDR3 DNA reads TGCAGTGCTAGCGTGGGGACCCAGTACTTC. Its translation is CSASVGTQYF.

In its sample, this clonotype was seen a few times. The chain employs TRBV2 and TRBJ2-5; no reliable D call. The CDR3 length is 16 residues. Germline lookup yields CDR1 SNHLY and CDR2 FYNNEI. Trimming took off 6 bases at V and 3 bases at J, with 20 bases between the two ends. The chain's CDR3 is CASSTSSVSSEETQYF. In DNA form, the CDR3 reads TGTGCCAGCAGCACCTCCTCGGTATCTTCGGAAGAGACCCAGTACTTC.

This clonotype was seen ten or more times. The CDR3 DNA reads TGTGCCAGCAGCTTGACTAGCGGGATTTTATACAATGAGCAGTTCTTC. The encoded protein is CASSLTSGILYNEQFF. The chain is built from TRBV11-2 and TRBJ2-1; 11 bases align to TRBD2. The V and J ends lost 3 bases and 4 bases, in that order; junction bases with no gene match: 5. The germline V gene has CDR1 SGHAT and CDR2 FQNNGV. This CDR3 contains 16 residues.

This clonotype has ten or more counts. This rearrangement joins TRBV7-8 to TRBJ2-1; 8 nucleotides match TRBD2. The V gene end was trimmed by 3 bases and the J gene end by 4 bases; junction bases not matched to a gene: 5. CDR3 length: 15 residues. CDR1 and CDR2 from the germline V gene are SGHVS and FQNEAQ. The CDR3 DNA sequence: TGTGCCAGCAGCTTCTCTAGCGGGTGGTACAATGAGCAGTTCTTC. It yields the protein CASSFSSGWYNEQFF.

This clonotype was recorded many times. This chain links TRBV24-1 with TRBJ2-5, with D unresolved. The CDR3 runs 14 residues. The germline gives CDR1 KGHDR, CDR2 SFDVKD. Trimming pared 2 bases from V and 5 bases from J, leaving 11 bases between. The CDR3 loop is CATSDSQEFETQYF. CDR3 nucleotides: TGTGCCACCAGTGATTCCCAAGAATTCGAGACCCAGTACTTC.

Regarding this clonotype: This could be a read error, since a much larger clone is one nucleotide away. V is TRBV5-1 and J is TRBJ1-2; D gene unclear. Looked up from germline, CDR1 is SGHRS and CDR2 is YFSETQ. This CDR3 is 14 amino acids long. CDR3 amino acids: CASSLEGSTYGFTF. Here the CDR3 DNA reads TGCGCCAGCAGCTTGGAGGGCAGCACGTATGGCTTCACCTTC.

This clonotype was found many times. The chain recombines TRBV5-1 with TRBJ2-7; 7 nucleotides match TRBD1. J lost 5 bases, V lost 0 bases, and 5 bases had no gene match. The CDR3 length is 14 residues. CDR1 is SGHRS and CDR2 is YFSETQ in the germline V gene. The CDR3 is CASSLVAGGDEQYF. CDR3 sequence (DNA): TGCGCCAGCAGCTTGGTGGCAGGGGGAGACGAGCAGTACTTC.

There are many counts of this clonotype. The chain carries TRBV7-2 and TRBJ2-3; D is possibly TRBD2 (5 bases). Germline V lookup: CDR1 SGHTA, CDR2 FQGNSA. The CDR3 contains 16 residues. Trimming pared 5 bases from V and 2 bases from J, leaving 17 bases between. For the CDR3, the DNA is TGTGCCAGCAGCCCCCGATGGAGCGGTTTCACAGATACGCAGTATTTT. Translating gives CASSPRWSGFTDTQYF.

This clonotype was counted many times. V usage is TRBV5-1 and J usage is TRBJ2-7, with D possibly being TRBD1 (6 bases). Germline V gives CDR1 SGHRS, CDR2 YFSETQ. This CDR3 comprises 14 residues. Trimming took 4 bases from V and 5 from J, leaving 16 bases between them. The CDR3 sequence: CASSKQGLEDEQYF. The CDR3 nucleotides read TGCGCCAGCAGCAAGCAGGGGCTAGAGGACGAGCAGTACTTC.

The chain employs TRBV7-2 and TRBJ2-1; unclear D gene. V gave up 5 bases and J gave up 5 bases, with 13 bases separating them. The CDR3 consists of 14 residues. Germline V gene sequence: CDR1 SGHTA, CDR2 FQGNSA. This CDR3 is CASSLPGPHNEQFF. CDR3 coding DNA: TGTGCCAGCAGCCTCCCCGGGCCACACAATGAGCAGTTCTTC.

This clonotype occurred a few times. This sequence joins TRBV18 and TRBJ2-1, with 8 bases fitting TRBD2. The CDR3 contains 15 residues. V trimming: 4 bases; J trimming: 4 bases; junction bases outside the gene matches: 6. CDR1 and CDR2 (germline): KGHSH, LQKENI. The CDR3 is CASSQLTSEYNEQFF. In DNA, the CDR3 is TGTGCCAGCTCACAACTGACTAGCGAATACAATGAGCAGTTCTTC.

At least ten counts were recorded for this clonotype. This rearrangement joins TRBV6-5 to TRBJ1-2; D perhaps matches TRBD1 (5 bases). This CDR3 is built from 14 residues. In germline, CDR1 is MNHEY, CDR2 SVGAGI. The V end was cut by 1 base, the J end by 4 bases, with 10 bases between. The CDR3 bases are TGTGCCAGCAGTTACTTGGGGCCCCGCTATGGCTACACCTTC. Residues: CASSYLGPRYGYTF.

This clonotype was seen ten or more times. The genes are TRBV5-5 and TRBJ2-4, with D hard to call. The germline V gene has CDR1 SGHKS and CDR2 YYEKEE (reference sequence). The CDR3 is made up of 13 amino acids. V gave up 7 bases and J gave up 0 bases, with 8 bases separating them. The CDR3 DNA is TGTGCCAGCGGAAGTTTAGCCAAAAACATTCAGTACTTC. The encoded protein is CASGSLAKNIQYF.